The 15 T cell receptor beta chains in this list originate from one sample, sequenced in a study of blood T cell repertoires in COVID-19 (TCRdb year 2020). Libraries were built with the immunoSEQ multiplex PCR assay. TCRdb mirrors the immuneACCESS table, restricted to in-frame sequences. Some clones are absent from its copies; in checked studies, under half trace to an unresolved V gene, and the reason for the others is unknown. This sample lists approximately 74,000 clones; approximately 90% were detected once. The ten largest clones take up approximately 4.8% of the sample. Sequenced: peripheral blood. The source of these receptors is a woman between 55 and 75 years old with active COVID-19.

The chain carries TRBV18 and TRBJ2-1; 7 bases fit TRBD2. J lost 3 bases, V lost 3 bases, and 8 bases had no gene match. The CDR3 loop spans 16 amino acids. The germline V gene has CDR1 KGHSH and CDR2 LQKENI. The CDR3 protein is CASSPSPAGIYNEQFF. The CDR3 DNA sequence: TGTGCCAGCTCACCCTCTCCAGCGGGGATCTACAATGAGCAGTTCTTC.

The chain carries TRBV21-1 and TRBJ1-4; the DNA was not compared with TRBD1, the D call given in the table. TRBV21-1 is an annotated pseudogene. This CDR3 has 17 residues. The CDR3 nucleotides are TGTGCCAGCAGCAGTTACAGGGGCAAGGCGACTAATGAAAAACTGTTTTTT. Translating gives CASSSYRGKATNEKLFF.

This rearrangement joins TRBV13 to TRBJ2-7; TRBD2 aligns across 9 bases. Losses at the gene ends were 5 bases for V and 7 bases for J; bases not matched to a gene: 9. The germline V gene encodes CDR1 PRHDT and CDR2 FYEKMQ (reference sequence). This CDR3 region has 14 residues. CDR3 residues: CASSPAGLAGEQYF. The CDR3 nucleotides are TGTGCCAGCAGCCCAGCGGGACTAGCAGGAGAGCAGTACTTC. The whole variable domain, remainder taken from reference TRBV13 and TRBJ2-7, is AAGVIQSPRHLIKEKRETATLKCYPIPRHDTVYWYQQGPGQDPQFLISFYEKMQSDKGSIPDRFSAQQFSDYHSELNMSSLELGDSALYFCASSPAGLAGEQYFGPGTRLTVT.

The V and J genes are TRBV7-9 and TRBJ2-7, with 8 bases lining up with TRBD2. V lost 4 bases and J lost 7; bases outside the gene matches: 15. The length of the CDR3 is 16 residues. Germline lookup yields CDR1 SEHNR and CDR2 FQNEAQ (reference sequence). CDR3 loop: CASSSRVGAGGGEQYF. CDR3 DNA sequence: TGTGCCAGCAGCTCCCGCGTCGGGGCGGGAGGAGGGGAGCAGTACTTC.

The genes are TRBV28 and TRBJ1-4, with 10 nucleotides matching TRBD1. J gave up 8 bases and V 4 bases, and 13 bases lay outside the gene matches. The CDR3 has 17 amino acids. Germline CDR1 MDHEN, CDR2 SYDVKM. The CDR3: CASSSRRQGARGEKLFF. CDR3 bases: TGTGCCAGCAGTTCCCGAAGACAGGGGGCGCGGGGAGAAAAACTGTTTTTT.

This clone appeared a single time. The chain carries TRBV28 and TRBJ2-7; 7 bases map to TRBD1. Germline-derived CDR1 and CDR2 are MDHEN and SYDVKM. The CDR3 sequence is 14 residues long. V trimming: 8 bases; J trimming: 6 bases; junction bases outside the gene matches: 13. The CDR3 region is CASSPATGQSEQYF. DNA of the CDR3: TGTGCCAGCTCACCCGCGACAGGGCAGTCCGAGCAGTACTTC.

The chain couples TRBV21-1 to TRBJ1-5; the tabulated D call, TRBD1, remains unverified against the DNA. TRBV21-1 is noted as a pseudogene. The CDR3 totals 15 residues. The CDR3 nucleotides are TGTGCCAGCAGCAAATGGGCAGCCCACAATCAGCCCCAGCATTTT. This gives the protein CASSKWAAHNQPQHF.

The chain combines TRBV10-3 with TRBJ2-5; 7 nucleotides agree with TRBD1. V lost 11 bases to trimming and J lost 5 bases; unmatched junction nucleotides: 17. CDR1 ENHRY and CDR2 SYGVKD come from the germline V gene. The CDR3 is 15 residues long. As DNA, the CDR3 is TGTGCCGTCTGGGACAGCGATCGGGTGGGTGAGACCCAGTACTTC. It translates to CAVWDSDRVGETQYF.

The V and J genes are TRBV28 and TRBJ2-5, with a possible D match to TRBD2 (6 bases). The V gene's germline CDR1 is MDHEN and CDR2 SYDVKM. V lost 4 bases and J 4 bases, leaving 16 bases between the germline ends. The CDR3 runs to 15 residues. The CDR3 protein is CASSSSHRLGETQYF. The CDR3 region has the DNA TGTGCCAGCAGTTCCAGCCACCGACTAGGAGAGACCCAGTACTTC.

This clone was observed a few times. The rearrangement joins TRBV4-1 to TRBJ1-2, with TRBD1 as a possible D gene (6 bases). Trimming left V 1 base short and J 7 bases short, with 13 bases between. This CDR3 contains 14 residues. Germline loops: CDR1 MGHRA, CDR2 YSYEKL. CDR3 sequence: CASSQVGVDSGYTF. The CDR3 coding sequence is TGCGCCAGCAGCCAAGTAGGGGTGGACAGTGGCTACACCTTC.

The chain joins TRBV30 to TRBJ1-5, with 7 bases identical to TRBD1. The germline V gene encodes CDR1 GTSNPN and CDR2 SVGIG (reference sequence). The J segment lost 4 bases and the V segment lost 1 base, leaving 1 base of the junction unmatched. The CDR3 totals 13 residues. Here the CDR3 DNA reads TGTGCCTGGAGTGAACAGGGGAATCAGCCCCAGCATTTT. Translating it yields CAWSEQGNQPQHF.

The chain links TRBV4-1 to TRBJ2-3, with D perhaps TRBD2 (6 bases). The CDR3 is 15 amino acids. The germline V and J ends were trimmed by 0 bases and 3 bases, with 10 bases remaining between them. Germline V gene lookup returns CDR1 MGHRA and CDR2 YSYEKL. For the CDR3, the DNA is TGCGCCAGCAGCCAAGAGCCAGGGAGGACAGATACGCAGTATTTT. Protein: CASSQEPGRTDTQYF.

The rearrangement uses TRBV5-1 and TRBJ2-5; no definite D call. V lost 0 bases to trimming and J lost 5 bases, with 8 bases between them. The CDR3 runs 13 residues. Germline CDR1 reads SGHRS; CDR2 reads YFSETQ. The CDR3 sequence is CASSLARRETQYF. In DNA, the CDR3 is TGCGCCAGCAGCTTGGCTAGGCGTGAGACCCAGTACTTC.

The V call is TRBV27, the J call TRBJ2-1, with 10 bases lining up with TRBD1. Germline assignment: CDR1 MNHEY and CDR2 SMNVEV (reference sequence). V was clipped by 6 bases and J by 6 bases; unmatched bases: 2. The CDR3 runs 13 residues. The CDR3 DNA sequence: TGTGCCAGCAGGTGGACAGGGGGCAATGAGCAGTTCTTC. Translating gives CASRWTGGNEQFF.

CDR3 DNA sequence: TGTGCCAGCAGCCCGGAGCGGGGGACCCAGTACTTC. This sequence encodes CASSPERGTQYF. J is TRBJ2-5 and V is TRBV27, with 7 bases aligning to TRBD2. This CDR3 is built from 12 residues. The V and J ends lost 6 bases and 7 bases, in that order; junction bases with no gene match: 5. The germline CDR1 and CDR2 sequences are MNHEY and SMNVEV (reference sequence).